This entry is about one T cell receptor (beta chain). Antigen specificity is unknown. This specimen comes from a study of glioma-infiltrating T cells after dendritic cell vaccination. Study-level points and caveats: No direct clonality-survival link was found; a diverse polyclonal response may matter.

No glioblastoma patient carried an isocitrate dehydrogenase mutation. The primer mix had 60 V beta and 13 J beta primers. Sequencing used immunoSEQ multiplex PCR; TCRdb keeps in-frame clones, though not all of them. This table has approximately 64,000 clones, more than 75% appearing once. CDR3 length: 15 residues. CDR1 SGHTS and CDR2 YDEGEE come from the germline V gene. Trimming took 2 bases from V and 4 from J; bases not matched to a gene: 7. This specimen was blood, taken before dendritic cell vaccination. V is TRBV5-8 and J is TRBJ2-7; 9 bases agree with TRBD1. This sequence originates from a human donor with glioblastoma. This CDR3 reads CASSFTGTGPYEQYF. The CDR3 DNA is TGTGCCAGCAGCTTCACCGGGACAGGGCCTTACGAGCAGTACTTC.